This T cell receptor beta chain is drawn from a study of shared clonotypes between healthy human individuals (dated by TCRdb to 2018 to 2020). For the wider study: Two women and a few men aged 18 to 49 years were included in the cohort. For each donor, three plates each were used for CD4 naive and CD4 memory, two plates were used for CD8 naive, and one plate was used for CD8 memory. To estimate repertoire size and how much clonotype sharing occurs between individuals, the study deeply sequenced the blood TCR repertoires of roughly 5 healthy adults. To increase sequencing depth and limit assay-specific biases, different laboratories used diverse techniques to prepare libraries and sequence TCR repertoires. Between about 0.9 and 9 billion PBMCs per donor were obtained by leukapheresis.

The donors were healthy, HIV-negative adults who had no recently reported acute infections or vaccinations. Every donor was a Caucasian adult residing in Nashville, Tennessee, USA. Magnetic negative selection was used to enrich CD4+ T cells, after which naive cells were positively selected on CD45RA and the negative fraction became the memory subset. After blood collection by leukapheresis, PBMCs were isolated using Ficoll-Histopaque density gradient centrifugation and then cryopreserved in the vapor phase of liquid nitrogen. Analytical flow cytometry was used to check the purity and quantity of each magnetically sorted T cell population. Each sorted fraction had its genomic DNA isolated and then quantified by UV absorbance on a Nanodrop 2000c. Remarks on this clone: Its antigen remains unidentified. It has no much larger one-base neighbor in the sample; base qualities were not kept.

The germline V gene provides CDR1 SGDLS and CDR2 YYNGEE. At the junction V is shortened by 0 bases and J by 2 bases; bases outside the gene matches: 14. Including cysteine and phenylalanine, the CDR3 has 18 amino acids. The CDR3 DNA has 54 bases and is translated from base 1. Study-wide findings and limitations: Larger estimated clonotype richness was generally found for naive subsets than for memory subsets. Sampling was limited to blood, and TCR repertoires in tissue likely differ from TCR repertoires in blood. Across a few donors, roughly 5% of naive CD4, 3% to 4% of naive CD8, 2.3% of memory CD4, and 0.4% to 0.45% of memory CD8 clonotypes were shared. The small number of donors limited the genetic and exposure-history diversity represented. Pairwise subsampling led to the expectation that sequencing depth would affect the degree of clonotype sharing among donors. Clonotypes shared by all four sorted-subset donors showed higher generation probabilities than non-shared clonotypes. Rarefaction of sorted-subset datasets indicated incomplete sequencing despite the large sequencing depth.

Using the deep immunoSEQ assay, TCR CDR3 regions were amplified from genomic DNA by multiplex PCR. For each cell subset, the extracted genomic DNA was distributed evenly across all wells of several immunoSEQ 96-well plates, and each plate served as one replicate. Each replicate PCR for sorted subsets received approximately 200 ng genomic DNA, equal to tens of thousands of T cell genomes. The purified libraries were quantified using a Qubit 3.0 fluorometer, sized with a Bioanalyzer 2100, and then quantified again using the KAPA Library Quantification kit. Every immunoSEQ 96-well plate was sequenced on a dedicated single-read 150-cycle Illumina NextSeq 550 flow cell. The original methods were these. Because only junctional sequences without quality scores were contained in the immunoSEQ output, filtering matching that applied to full-length reads could not be performed. Sequences were annotated with PyIR, a Python wrapper for IgBLAST v1.9, and V/J genes and CDR3 were assigned using IMGT germline references. Reads were removed for weak V/J assignments (E-value above 1e-6), missing CDR3, stop codons, out-of-frame junctions, or ambiguous translated residues. V3J clonotypes were defined by identical inferred V gene, J gene, and CDR3 amino acid sequence. Percentage overlap between repertoires was computed as shared unique clonotypes divided by the size of the smaller repertoire. Repertoire richness was assessed with RTK rarefaction, the Chao1 estimator, and Recon v2.1 estimates of unobserved clonotypes. OLGA was used to compute generation probabilities for all TCRbeta clonotypes that the gDNA method yielded from several donors. Held by TCRdb, this immuneACCESS table contains in-frame sequences only and omits some clones. Under half of the omission traces to an unresolved V gene where checked; the cause of the rest is unknown. That table furnishes V, J and clone size, whereas the DNA furnished D and trimming. Present in this sample are about 2.3 million clones, approximately 90% of which were seen just once. The ten largest account for about 0.36% of the sample.

The chain was built from TRBV9 and TRBJ2-7; 7 bases in the middle match TRBD2. The sequence was collected from a man aged 18 to 29 in good health. Some clones in this sample may be carry-over from other donors' samples. Sequences were obtained from naive CD4+ T cells from PBMCs. Sample cell subset or site, as interpreted from the label and publication: CD45RA+ positively selected. The CDR3: CASSVGLNRDYMTYEQYF. The DNA is as follows: TGTGCCAGCAGCGTAGGCCTCAACCGGGACTATATGACCTACGAGCAGTACTTC.